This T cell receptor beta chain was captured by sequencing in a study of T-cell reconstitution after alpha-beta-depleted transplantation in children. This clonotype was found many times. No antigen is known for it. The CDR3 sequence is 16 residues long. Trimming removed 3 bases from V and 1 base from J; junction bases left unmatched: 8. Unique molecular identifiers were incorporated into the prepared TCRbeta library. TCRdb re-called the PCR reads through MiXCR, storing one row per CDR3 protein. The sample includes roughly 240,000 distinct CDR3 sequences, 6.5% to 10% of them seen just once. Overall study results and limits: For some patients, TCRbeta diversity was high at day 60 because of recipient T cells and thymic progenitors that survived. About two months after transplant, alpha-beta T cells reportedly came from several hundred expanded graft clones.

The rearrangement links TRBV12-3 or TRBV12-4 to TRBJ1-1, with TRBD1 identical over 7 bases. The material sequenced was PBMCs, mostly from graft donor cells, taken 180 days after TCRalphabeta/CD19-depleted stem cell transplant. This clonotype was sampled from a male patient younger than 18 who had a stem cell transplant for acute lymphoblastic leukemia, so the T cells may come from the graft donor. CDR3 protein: CASSLNRGRGNTEAFF. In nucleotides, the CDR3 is TGTGCCAGCAGTTTGAACAGGGGAAGGGGGAACACTGAAGCTTTCTTT.